The present T cell receptor (beta chain) was sequenced within a study of glioma-infiltrating T cells. Germline CDR1 reads SGDLS; CDR2 reads YYNGEE. V shed 0 bases and J shed 0 bases, with 7 bases lying between them. The CDR3 is 15 residues long. This clonotype was counted a single time. Using RNA template, CDR3s of TCR alpha and beta were amplified with iRepertoire arm-PCR. TCRdb passed the multiplex PCR reads through MiXCR, listing each CDR3 protein once. The sample lists around 130,000 distinct CDR3 sequences; 20% to 25% were seen once. The sequence derives from a human donor with low-grade glioma or glioblastoma, undergoing nonglioma brain surgery, or in good health (not recorded which). The V call is TRBV9, the J call TRBJ1-5; D is ambiguous. The specimen sequenced was glioma tissue, nonneoplastic brain tissue, or PBMCs (not recorded which). As DNA, the CDR3 is TGTGCCAGCAGCGTAGCTACGGATAGCAATCAGCCCCAGCATTTT. Amino acids: CASSVATDSNQPQHF. Based on the CDR3 plus reference TRBV9 and TRBJ1-5, the full variable domain is DSGVTQTPKHLITATGQRVTLRCSPRSGDLSVYWYQQSLDQGLQFLIQYYNGEERAKGNILERFSAQQFPDLHSELNLSSLELGDSALYFCASSVATDSNQPQHFGDGTRLSIL.